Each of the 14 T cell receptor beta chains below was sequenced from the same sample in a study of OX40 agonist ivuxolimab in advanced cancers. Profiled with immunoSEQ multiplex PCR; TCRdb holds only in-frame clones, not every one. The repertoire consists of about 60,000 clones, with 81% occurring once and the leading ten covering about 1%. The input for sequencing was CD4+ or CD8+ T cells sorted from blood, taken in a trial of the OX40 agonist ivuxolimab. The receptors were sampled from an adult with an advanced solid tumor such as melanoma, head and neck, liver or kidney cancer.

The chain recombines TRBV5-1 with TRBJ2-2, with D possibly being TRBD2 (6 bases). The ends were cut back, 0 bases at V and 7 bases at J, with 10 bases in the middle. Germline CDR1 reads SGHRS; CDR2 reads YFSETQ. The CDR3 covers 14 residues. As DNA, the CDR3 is TGCGCCAGCAGCTTGGAAGGAGGGGACGGGGAGCTGTTTTTT. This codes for CASSLEGGDGELFF.

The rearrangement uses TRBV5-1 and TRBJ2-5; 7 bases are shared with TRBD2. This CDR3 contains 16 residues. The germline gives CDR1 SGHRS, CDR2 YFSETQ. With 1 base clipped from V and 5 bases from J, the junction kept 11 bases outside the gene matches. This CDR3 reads CASSLSPGRGGETQYF. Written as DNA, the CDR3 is TGCGCCAGCAGCTTGAGTCCGGGTAGGGGAGGGGAGACCCAGTACTTC.

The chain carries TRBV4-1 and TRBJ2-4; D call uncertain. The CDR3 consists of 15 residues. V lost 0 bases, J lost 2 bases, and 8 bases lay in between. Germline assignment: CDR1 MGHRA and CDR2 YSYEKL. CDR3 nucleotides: TGCGCCAGCAGCCAAGAATTAACAACCAAAAACATTCAGTACTTC. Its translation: CASSQELTTKNIQYF.

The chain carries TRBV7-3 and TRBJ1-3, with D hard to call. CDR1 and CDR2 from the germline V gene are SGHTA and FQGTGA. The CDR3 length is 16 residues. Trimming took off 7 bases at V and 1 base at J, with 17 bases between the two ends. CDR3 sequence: CASIGLLPLSGNTIYF. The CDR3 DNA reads TGTGCCAGCATCGGGCTCCTTCCCCTGTCTGGAAACACCATATATTTT.

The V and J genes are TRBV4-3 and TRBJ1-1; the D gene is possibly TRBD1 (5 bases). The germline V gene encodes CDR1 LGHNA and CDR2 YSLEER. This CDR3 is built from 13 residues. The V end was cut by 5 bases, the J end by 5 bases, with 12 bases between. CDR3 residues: CASSTEWGTEAFF. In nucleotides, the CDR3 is TGCGCCAGCAGCACAGAGTGGGGGACTGAAGCTTTCTTT.

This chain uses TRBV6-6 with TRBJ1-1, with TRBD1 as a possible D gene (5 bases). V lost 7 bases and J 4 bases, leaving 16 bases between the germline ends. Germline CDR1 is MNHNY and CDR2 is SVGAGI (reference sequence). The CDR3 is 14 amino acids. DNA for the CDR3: TGTGCCAGCACTCGAGGTCCGGGGGGCACTGAAGCTTTCTTT. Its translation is CASTRGPGGTEAFF.

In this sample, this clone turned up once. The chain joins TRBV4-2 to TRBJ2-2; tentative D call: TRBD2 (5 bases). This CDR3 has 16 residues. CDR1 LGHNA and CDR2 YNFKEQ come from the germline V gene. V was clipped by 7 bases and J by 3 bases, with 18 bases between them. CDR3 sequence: CASTRNWGVDTGELFF. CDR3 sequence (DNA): TGTGCCAGCACCCGCAATTGGGGAGTGGACACCGGGGAGCTGTTTTTT.

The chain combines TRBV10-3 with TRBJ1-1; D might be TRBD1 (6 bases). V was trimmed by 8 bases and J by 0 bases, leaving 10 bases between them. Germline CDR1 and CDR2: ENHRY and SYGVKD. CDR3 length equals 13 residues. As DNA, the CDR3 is TGTGCCATCCGGACAGACTTGAACACTGAAGCTTTCTTT. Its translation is CAIRTDLNTEAFF.

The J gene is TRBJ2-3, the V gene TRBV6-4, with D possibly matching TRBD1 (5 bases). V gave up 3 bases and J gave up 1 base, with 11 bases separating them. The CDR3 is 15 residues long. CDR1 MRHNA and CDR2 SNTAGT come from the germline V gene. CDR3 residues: CASSERGFGTDTQYF. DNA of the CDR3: TGTGCCAGCAGTGAAAGGGGCTTTGGCACAGATACGCAGTATTTT.

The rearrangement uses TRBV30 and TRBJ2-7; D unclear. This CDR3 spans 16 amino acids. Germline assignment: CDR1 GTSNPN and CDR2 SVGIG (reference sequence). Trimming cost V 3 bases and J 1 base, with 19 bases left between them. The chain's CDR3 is CAWRTPPGHRSYEQYF. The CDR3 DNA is TGTGCCTGGAGAACACCTCCGGGCCACAGATCCTACGAGCAGTACTTC.

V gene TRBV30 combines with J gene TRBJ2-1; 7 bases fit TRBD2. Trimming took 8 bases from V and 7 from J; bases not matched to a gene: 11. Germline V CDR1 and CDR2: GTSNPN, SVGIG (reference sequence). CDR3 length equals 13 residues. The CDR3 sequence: CALGLGVRNEQFF. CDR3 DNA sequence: TGTGCCCTTGGACTAGGGGTTAGGAATGAGCAGTTCTTC.

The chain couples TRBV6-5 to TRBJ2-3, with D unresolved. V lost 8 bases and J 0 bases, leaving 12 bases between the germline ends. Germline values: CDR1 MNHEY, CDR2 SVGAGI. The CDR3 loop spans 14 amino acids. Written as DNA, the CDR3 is TGTGCCAGCCGCCGCGGCATTAGCACAGATACGCAGTATTTT. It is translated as CASRRGISTDTQYF.

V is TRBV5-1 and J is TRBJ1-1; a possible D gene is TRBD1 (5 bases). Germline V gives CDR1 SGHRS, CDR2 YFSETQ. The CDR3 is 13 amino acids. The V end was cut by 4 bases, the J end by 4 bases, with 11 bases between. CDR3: CASSPFRGTEAFF. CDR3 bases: TGCGCCAGCAGCCCTTTTAGGGGCACTGAAGCTTTCTTT.

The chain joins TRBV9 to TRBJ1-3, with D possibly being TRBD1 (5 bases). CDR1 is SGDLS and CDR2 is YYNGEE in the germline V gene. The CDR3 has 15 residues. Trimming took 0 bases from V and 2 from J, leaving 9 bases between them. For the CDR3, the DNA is TGTGCCAGCAGCGTAGGGGGACTTACTGGAAACACCATATATTTT. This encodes CASSVGGLTGNTIYF.